These 26 T cell receptor beta chains were all obtained from the same sample, sequenced in a study of PD-1 blockade in classical Hodgkin lymphoma. Method: immunoSEQ multiplex PCR; TCRdb's copy keeps in-frame clones and lacks some. The top ten clones hold 5% to 6.5% of a sample with 20,000 to 25,000 clones, roughly 94% of them seen once. Time point defined: newly diagnosed, previously untreated cHL patient sample. The sample consisted of peripheral blood mononuclear cells (PBMCs). Receptor source: a human donor with classical Hodgkin lymphoma.

The rearrangement joins TRBV29-1 to TRBJ1-5; tentative D call: TRBD1 (5 bases). This CDR3 spans 13 amino acids. From germline, CDR1 is SQVTM and CDR2 ANQGSEA. V was cut by 4 bases and J by 1 base, with 8 bases left in between. Here the CDR3 reads CSVGGGSNQPQHF. DNA of the CDR3: TGCAGCGTTGGGGGGGGGAGCAATCAGCCCCAGCATTTT.

This chain joins TRBV4-2 and TRBJ2-7, with 7 positions matching TRBD2. Germline assignment: CDR1 LGHNA and CDR2 YNFKEQ. Germline trimming cut 0 bases from V and 2 bases from J; bases unmatched to any gene: 10. The CDR3 loop spans 17 amino acids. DNA for the CDR3: TGTGCCAGCAGCCAAGAAGGGCTAGCGGAGATCCCCTACGAGCAGTACTTC. It translates to CASSQEGLAEIPYEQYF.

V and J are TRBV6-5 and TRBJ2-1; 8 bases are a match to TRBD2. Trimming cost V 6 bases and J 7 bases; bases outside gene matches: 2. The CDR3 extends over 12 amino acids. Germline V gene data show CDR1 as MNHEY and CDR2 as SVGAGI. In nucleotides, the CDR3 is TGTGCCAGCAGACGCGGGAGGAATGAGCAGTTCTTC. Protein: CASRRGRNEQFF.

The chain couples TRBV6-6 to TRBJ1-1, with D hard to call. The length of the CDR3 is 14 residues. Germline CDR1 MNHNY, CDR2 SVGAGI (reference sequence). Trimming took 0 bases from V and 4 from J, leaving 9 bases between them. In DNA, the CDR3 is TGTGCCAGCAGTTACTCGCTAACGCCCACTGAAGCTTTCTTT. Its protein is CASSYSLTPTEAFF.

V and J are TRBV4-1 and TRBJ2-7, with D unresolved. This CDR3 is 14 amino acids long. V was pared by 1 base and J by 2 bases, with 9 bases between. CDR1 is MGHRA, CDR2 YSYEKL, per germline. The CDR3 spells CASSQGLPPYEQYF. In DNA, the CDR3 is TGCGCCAGCAGCCAAGGGCTACCACCCTACGAGCAGTACTTC.

The CDR3 bases are TGTGCCATCAGTACATCAGGGGTAGATACGCAGTATTTT. Encoded protein: CAISTSGVDTQYF. The V and J genes are TRBV10-3 and TRBJ2-3; the D gene is possibly TRBD1 (6 bases). This CDR3 has 13 amino acids. The germline CDR1 and CDR2 sequences are ENHRY and SYGVKD. V lost 5 bases and J 5 bases, leaving 11 bases between the germline ends.

The genes are TRBV7-9 and TRBJ2-1, with D possibly being TRBD1 (6 bases). Trimming removed 5 bases from V and 5 bases from J, with 22 bases in between. Per the germline V gene, CDR1 is SEHNR and CDR2 is FQNEAQ (reference sequence). The CDR3 runs 17 residues. CDR3 residues: CASSPKRGTGPNNEQFF. DNA of the CDR3: TGTGCCAGCAGCCCGAAACGCGGCACAGGGCCAAACAATGAGCAGTTCTTC.

The gene calls are TRBV28 and TRBJ2-3; 12 nucleotides match TRBD2. V shed 5 bases, J shed 7 bases, and the junction held 4 bases outside the gene matches. The CDR3 is 14 residues long. Germline V gene data show CDR1 as MDHEN and CDR2 as SYDVKM. CDR3 residues: CASSPLAGGYTQYF. The CDR3, as DNA: TGTGCCAGCAGTCCACTAGCGGGGGGTTATACGCAGTATTTT.

With regard to this clone: One end of the junction fails to match germline, which may point to a read error. The chain is built from TRBV28 and TRBJ2-7; possibly TRBD2 for D (7 bases). This CDR3 has 16 residues. The germline gives CDR1 MDHEN, CDR2 SYDVKM. CDR3 region: CANSLSPRGASYEQYF. Here the CDR3 DNA reads TGTGCCAACAGTTTAAGTCCCCGGGGGGCTTCCTACGAGCAGTACTTC.

The chain has TRBV5-1 and TRBJ1-1; tentative D call: TRBD1 (6 bases). This CDR3 has 16 amino acids. The germline CDR1 and CDR2 sequences are SGHRS and YFSETQ. The V end was cut by 4 bases, the J end by 1 base, with 17 bases between. The CDR3 here is CASSRSGAAGNTEAFF. DNA for the CDR3: TGCGCCAGCAGCCGCTCAGGGGCAGCGGGGAACACTGAAGCTTTCTTT.

The CDR3 is CASSVDPRLRTGTNTGELFF. CDR3 bases: TGTGCCAGCAGCGTAGATCCAAGACTAAGGACAGGGACGAACACCGGGGAGCTGTTTTTT. V gene TRBV9 combines with J gene TRBJ2-2; 8 bases line up with TRBD1. V lost 0 bases to trimming and J lost 0 bases; unmatched junction nucleotides: 13. Germline CDR1 reads SGDLS; CDR2 reads YYNGEE. The CDR3 runs to 20 residues. The full variable domain, in which reference TRBV9 and TRBJ2-2 provide the parts outside the CDR3, is DSGVTQTPKHLITATGQRVTLRCSPRSGDLSVYWYQQSLDQGLQFLIQYYNGEERAKGNILERFSAQQFPDLHSELNLSSLELGDSALYFCASSVDPRLRTGTNTGELFFGEGSRLTVL.

The chain's CDR3 is CASSSQYRPPITVHYGYTF. In DNA form, the CDR3 reads TGTGCCAGCAGCTCTCAGTACAGGCCTCCCATCACGGTCCACTATGGCTACACCTTC. J is TRBJ1-2 and V is TRBV7-9; perhaps TRBD1 as D (5 bases). The CDR3 spans 19 residues. The germline gives CDR1 SEHNR, CDR2 FQNEAQ (reference sequence). V lost 4 bases and J 3 bases, leaving 27 bases between the germline ends.

The chain combines TRBV25-1 with TRBJ2-7, with 7 nucleotides matching TRBD1. CDR3 length: 13 amino acids. CDR1 is MGHDK and CDR2 is SYGVNS in the germline V gene. V gave up 7 bases and J gave up 5 bases; unmatched junction bases: 8. DNA for the CDR3: TGTGCCAGCACGAGCAGGGGGTTCGACGAGCAGTACTTC. This gives the protein CASTSRGFDEQYF.

This clone showed up just once. The rearrangement uses TRBV11-3 and TRBJ2-3, with TRBD2 matching over 11 bases. Trimming at V came to 4 bases and at J to 4 bases, leaving 10 bases not matched to a gene. In germline, CDR1 is SGHNT, CDR2 YENEEA. CDR3 length: 17 amino acids. The CDR3 loop reads CASSSRISGGAPDTQYF. The CDR3, as DNA: TGTGCCAGCAGCTCGAGGATTAGCGGGGGGGCCCCAGATACGCAGTATTTT.

This clone has just one count. V is TRBV19 and J is TRBJ2-5; D may be TRBD2 (6 bases). The CDR3 totals 13 residues. Trimming left V 5 bases short and J 3 bases short, with 10 bases between. The germline CDR1 and CDR2 sequences are LNHDA and SQIVND (reference sequence). The CDR3 protein is CASSAGLKETQYF. In DNA, the CDR3 is TGTGCCAGTAGTGCAGGACTAAAAGAGACCCAGTACTTC.

The V gene is TRBV4-1, the J gene TRBJ2-3; D possibly corresponds to TRBD2 (5 bases). V shed 4 bases and J shed 2 bases, with 16 bases lying between them. Germline V CDR1 and CDR2: MGHRA, YSYEKL. The CDR3 runs 16 residues. The CDR3 bases are TGCGCCAGCAGCCGAGTTGGGAGCGCAACCACAGATACGCAGTATTTT. Protein product: CASSRVGSATTDTQYF.

The chain couples TRBV6-4 to TRBJ2-2; no clear D gene. The CDR3 is 14 amino acids. The germline V gene encodes CDR1 MRHNA and CDR2 SNTAGT. V was trimmed by 5 bases and J by 1 base, leaving 8 bases between them. CDR3 loop: CASSPGRNTGELFF. CDR3 bases: TGTGCCAGCAGTCCCGGTCGGAACACCGGGGAGCTGTTTTTT.

This chain uses TRBV28 with TRBJ1-4; no definite D call. The length of the CDR3 is 13 residues. Germline loops: CDR1 MDHEN, CDR2 SYDVKM. Trimming removed 9 bases from V and 8 bases from J, with 16 bases in between. CDR3 protein: CASSGPRREKLFF. CDR3 in DNA: TGTGCCAGTTCCGGGCCGAGGAGGGAAAAACTGTTTTTT.

This chain uses TRBV10-3 with TRBJ1-2; D is unresolved. From germline, CDR1 is ENHRY and CDR2 SYGVKD. V was pared by 5 bases and J by 6 bases, with 7 bases between. The CDR3 runs to 11 residues. Here the CDR3 DNA reads TGTGCCATCAGTCACGACGATGGCTACACCTTC. Its protein is CAISHDDGYTF.

As for this clone: Sequence at one end of the junction differs from germline and may be a read error. The chain carries TRBV14 and TRBJ1-5; D ambiguous. The CDR3 is made up of 13 amino acids. Germline V gene sequence: CDR1 SGHDN, CDR2 FVKESK. Here the CDR3 reads CASSPERDQPQHF. As DNA, the CDR3 is TGTGCCAGCAGCCCAGAAAGGGATCAGCCCCAGCACTTT. The complete variable domain, with remaining parts taken from reference TRBV14 and TRBJ1-5, reads EAGVTQFPSHSVIEKGQTVTLRCDPISGHDNLYWYRRVMGKEIKFLLHFVKESKQDESGMPNNRFLAERTGGTYSTLKVQPAELEDSGVYFCASSPERDQPQHFGDGTRLSIL.

The J gene is TRBJ2-3, the V gene TRBV4-3; TRBD2 matches at 9 bases. The trim removed 4 bases at V and 6 bases at J, leaving 11 bases unmatched. CDR1 is LGHNA, CDR2 YSLEER, per germline. The length of the CDR3 is 16 residues. CDR3 loop: CASSRRTSAGGDTQYF. CDR3 DNA: TGCGCCAGCAGCCGCAGGACTAGCGCGGGGGGGGATACGCAGTATTTT.

The chain links TRBV6-1 to TRBJ1-3; a possible D gene is TRBD1 (5 bases). Deletions cut 1 base from V and 9 bases from J, with 10 bases between. Germline values: CDR1 MNHNS, CDR2 SASEGT. The CDR3 has 13 amino acids. For the CDR3, the DNA is TGTGCCAGCAGTGAAGGGACACGGAGCACCATATATTTT. It is translated as CASSEGTRSTIYF.

This chain connects TRBV10-3 to TRBJ2-7; D unclear. The ends were cut back, 8 bases at V and 4 bases at J, with 9 bases in the middle. The CDR3 has 11 amino acids. Germline V gene lookup returns CDR1 ENHRY and CDR2 SYGVKD. The CDR3 DNA is TGTGCCATCTCAGACGGTTACGAGCAGTACTTC. Residues: CAISDGYEQYF.

The chain joins TRBV4-1 to TRBJ1-4; D is possibly TRBD1 (6 bases). There are 15 residues in the CDR3. Germline-derived CDR1 and CDR2 are MGHRA and YSYEKL. Trimming took off 3 bases at V and 4 bases at J, with 12 bases between the two ends. The CDR3 protein is CASSQMGHRNEKLFF. The CDR3, as DNA: TGCGCCAGCAGCCAGATGGGACACCGTAATGAAAAACTGTTTTTT.

This rearrangement joins TRBV10-3 to TRBJ2-3; D possibly corresponds to TRBD1 (7 bases). Germline V gene lookup returns CDR1 ENHRY and CDR2 SYGVKD. V was trimmed by 2 bases and J by 6 bases, leaving 15 bases between them. The CDR3 runs 15 residues. The CDR3 loop is CAISERRQGGDTQYF. The CDR3 DNA reads TGTGCCATCAGTGAGCGGAGACAGGGAGGCGATACGCAGTATTTT.

The chain couples TRBV18 to TRBJ1-4; no firm D call. The CDR3 totals 14 residues. Germline V CDR1 and CDR2: KGHSH, LQKENI. V lost 2 bases, J lost 5 bases, and 9 bases lay in between. This chain's CDR3 is CASSPGRTNEKLFF. CDR3 in DNA: TGTGCCAGCTCACCAGGACGGACGAATGAAAAACTGTTTTTT.